This T cell receptor beta chain was captured by sequencing in a study of graft-versus-host responses after intestinal transplantation. The ends were cut back, 4 bases at V and 1 base at J, with 14 bases in the middle. The CDR3 contains 15 residues. The germline gives CDR1 SGHRS, CDR2 YFSETQ. About this clone: Its antigen remains unknown.

The protocol was immunoSEQ multiplex PCR, while the TCRdb copy is restricted to in-frame clones and leaves out a portion. The data show tens of thousands of clones, approximately 80% seen once. Sequenced material: unstimulated CD4+ T cells sorted from spleen or lymph node cells, taken before transplant. The TCR was taken from a human donor who was the organ donor for an intestinal transplant. The V gene is TRBV5-1, the J gene TRBJ1-1; a weak D match, TRBD1 (6 bases). This CDR3 reads CASSTGQNANTEAFF. In nucleotides, the CDR3 is TGCGCCAGCAGCACCGGACAGAACGCGAACACTGAAGCTTTCTTT.